The 27 T cell receptor beta chains below come from one sample, sequenced in a study of sequential checkpoint blockade in melanoma. Only in-frame clones appear in the TCRdb table, and some are missing; sequencing was by immunoSEQ multiplex PCR. This sample carries 16,000 or so clones, nearly 80% of them seen once, and the ten largest clones take 10% to 15%. The sample's treatment: randomized to nivolumab then ipilimumab (arm A) or the reverse (arm B). Sequenced material: CD8+ T cells sorted from blood (inferred from file names), taken from a patient given nivolumab and ipilimumab in sequence. The receptors shown here come from a human donor with melanoma.

Comments on this clone: An end of the junction differs from the germline gene, which may be a read error. The sample contains more than one DNA sequence encoding this CDR3. This rearrangement joins TRBV9 to TRBJ2-7, with 10 bases matching TRBD1. The CDR3 is 14 residues long. The germline CDR1 and CDR2 sequences are SGDLS and YYNGEE. The CDR3 DNA reads as TGTGCCAGCAGTGTAGGGACAGGGGCCTACGAGCAGTACTTC. This gives the protein CASSVGTGAYEQYF. The entire variable domain, with the rest obtained from reference TRBV9 and TRBJ2-7, is as follows: DSGVTQTPKHLITATGQRVTLRCSPRSGDLSVYWYQQSLDQGLQFLIQYYNGEERAKGNILERFSAQQFPDLHSELNLSSLELGDSALYFCASSVGTGAYEQYFGPGTRLTVT.

The CDR3 is CASSQSTGDEQYF. The CDR3 region has the DNA TGCGCCAGCAGCCAATCTACAGGGGACGAGCAGTACTTC. The chain links TRBV4-1 to TRBJ2-7; 7 nucleotides agree with TRBD1. There are 13 residues in the CDR3. Germline CDR1 and CDR2: MGHRA and YSYEKL. The trim removed 2 bases at V and 5 bases at J, leaving 3 bases unmatched.

V and J are TRBV27 and TRBJ2-6; TRBD2 matches at 11 bases. Germline assignment: CDR1 MNHEY and CDR2 SMNVEV (reference sequence). CDR3 size: 19 residues. V shed 1 base, J shed 2 bases, and the junction held 7 bases outside the gene matches. Written as DNA, the CDR3 is TGTGCCAGCAGTTTATATGGACTAGCGGGTAACACTGGGGCCAACGTCCTGACTTTC. Translation gives CASSLYGLAGNTGANVLTF.

J is TRBJ2-7 and V is TRBV9; possibly TRBD2 for D (5 bases). In germline, CDR1 is SGDLS, CDR2 YYNGEE. Trimming removed 0 bases from V and 1 base from J, with 8 bases in between. There are 14 residues in the CDR3. Here the CDR3 DNA reads TGTGCCAGCAGCGTAGGGCCGGGATCCTACGAGCAGTACTTC. It translates to CASSVGPGSYEQYF.

This clone was recorded only once. The rearrangement links TRBV7-9 to TRBJ2-1; possible D gene TRBD1, 6 bases. This CDR3 region has 15 residues. Germline assignment: CDR1 SEHNR and CDR2 FQNEAQ (reference sequence). The V and J ends lost 3 bases and 3 bases respectively, with 12 bases between them. Here the CDR3 reads CASSFAQGDYNEQFF. For the CDR3, the DNA is TGTGCCAGCAGCTTTGCACAGGGCGACTACAATGAGCAGTTCTTC.

The chain has TRBV5-1 and TRBJ1-1; D gene ambiguous. V lost 2 bases to trimming and J lost 0 bases, with 8 bases between them. In germline, CDR1 is SGHRS, CDR2 YFSETQ. This CDR3 spans 14 amino acids. The CDR3 nucleotides read TGCGCCAGCAGCTTAAACGGTATGAACACTGAAGCTTTCTTT. Translated: CASSLNGMNTEAFF.

The CDR3 spells CASSKNRGPHEQYF. As DNA, the CDR3 is TGTGCCAGCAGTAAAAACAGGGGGCCGCACGAGCAGTACTTC. The rearrangement joins TRBV6-5 to TRBJ2-7, with 9 bases aligning to TRBD1. The germline V gene encodes CDR1 MNHEY and CDR2 SVGAGI. V was pared by 5 bases and J by 5 bases, with 7 bases of the junction left unmatched. The CDR3 is 14 residues long.

V is TRBV6-4 and J is TRBJ1-2, with 12 bases lining up with TRBD1. Germline assignment: CDR1 MRHNA and CDR2 SNTAGT. Trimming cost V 2 bases and J 8 bases; bases outside gene matches: 6. The CDR3 consists of 15 residues. The CDR3 bases are TGTGCCAGCAGTGACGCGGGACAGGGGGCGCGCGGCTACACCTTC. Translation gives CASSDAGQGARGYTF.

CDR3 bases: TGCGCCAGCAGCTTGGGTCAGGGGGGCGACGAGCAGTACTTC. Protein: CASSLGQGGDEQYF. The chain combines TRBV5-1 with TRBJ2-7; tentative D call: TRBD1 (7 bases). V gave up 0 bases and J gave up 5 bases, with 12 bases separating them. The CDR3 covers 14 residues. The germline CDR1 and CDR2 sequences are SGHRS and YFSETQ.

This rearrangement joins TRBV25-1 to TRBJ1-1; D is undetermined. Trimming took off 0 bases at V and 4 bases at J, with 18 bases between the two ends. Germline-derived CDR1 and CDR2 are MGHDK and SYGVNS. CDR3 length equals 17 residues. The CDR3 is CASSEYRVLEGVTEAFF. The CDR3 region has the DNA TGTGCCAGCAGTGAATATAGGGTCCTTGAGGGCGTCACTGAAGCTTTCTTT.

This chain joins TRBV7-6 and TRBJ1-5; D gene uncertain. The CDR3 is made up of 14 amino acids. Germline lookup yields CDR1 SGHVS and CDR2 FNYEAQ. The V and J ends lost 1 base and 2 bases respectively, with 6 bases between them. CDR3 bases: TGTGCCAGCAGCTTAGGGCAGGGCAATCAGCCCCAGCATTTT. Its translation is CASSLGQGNQPQHF.

This clone was seen more than once but under ten times. Without the conserved terminal phenylalanine or tryptophan, this CDR3 likely stems from a read error. No DNA is shown, since the ends of the CDR3 on it are uncertain; the CDR3 is the one TCRdb lists. The chain is built from TRBV20-1 and TRBJ1-4. Germline V gene lookup returns CDR1 DFQATT and CDR2 SNEGSKA (reference sequence). The CDR3 is 9 residues long, counting both termini. The chain's CDR3 is CSATPPGDL.

The chain recombines TRBV11-2 with TRBJ2-7; D perhaps matches TRBD2 (6 bases). The CDR3 is made up of 17 amino acids. The V end was cut by 3 bases, the J end by 0 bases, with 18 bases between. CDR1 is SGHAT, CDR2 FQNNGV, per germline. CDR3 sequence reads: CASSFGRGGPDSYEQYF. The CDR3 nucleotides read TGTGCCAGCAGCTTCGGTAGGGGAGGTCCTGACTCCTACGAGCAGTACTTC. The variable domain in full, completed from reference TRBV11-2 and TRBJ2-7, reads EAGVAQSPRYKIIEKRQSVAFWCNPISGHATLYWYQQILGQGPKLLIQFQNNGVVDDSQLPKDRFSAERLKGVDSTLKIQPAKLEDSAVYLCASSFGRGGPDSYEQYFGPGTRLTVT.

The gene calls are TRBV7-9 and TRBJ2-7; 7 positions match TRBD1. Trimming cost V 4 bases and J 2 bases; bases outside gene matches: 8. The CDR3 extends over 15 amino acids. Germline CDR1 SEHNR, CDR2 FQNEAQ (reference sequence). The CDR3: CASSSNYRGAYEQYF. The DNA for the CDR3 is TGTGCCAGCAGCTCTAACTACAGGGGAGCCTACGAGCAGTACTTC.

This rearrangement joins TRBV6-5 to TRBJ1-5, with 7 bases aligning to TRBD1. Trimming cost V 4 bases and J 9 bases; bases outside gene matches: 6. Germline loops: CDR1 MNHEY, CDR2 SVGAGI. The CDR3 runs to 13 residues. CDR3 DNA sequence: TGTGCCAGCAGTTGGGGGGACAGAGGGCCCCAGCATTTT. This gives the protein CASSWGDRGPQHF.

The rearrangement links TRBV7-9 to TRBJ2-7; 8 positions match TRBD1. The germline V gene has CDR1 SEHNR and CDR2 FQNEAQ (reference sequence). The CDR3 is 14 residues long. Trimming took 4 bases from V and 5 from J; bases not matched to a gene: 7. The CDR3 protein is CASSWTGTADEQYF. CDR3 sequence (DNA): TGTGCCAGCAGCTGGACAGGGACTGCAGACGAGCAGTACTTC.

The V gene is TRBV7-3, the J gene TRBJ1-2; 8 bases match TRBD1. Trimming cost V 6 bases and J 8 bases; bases outside gene matches: 11. Germline CDR1 SGHTA, CDR2 FQGTGA. The CDR3 loop spans 14 amino acids. CDR3 loop: CASSPTVTGEGYTF. The CDR3 nucleotides read TGTGCCAGCAGTCCTACGGTGACAGGGGAAGGCTACACCTTC. Full variable domain (rest looked up from reference TRBV7-3 and TRBJ1-2): GAGVSQTPSNKVTEKGKYVELRCDPISGHTALYWYRQSLGQGPEFLIYFQGTGAADDSGLPNDRFFAVRPEGSVSTLKIQRTERGDSAVYLCASSPTVTGEGYTFGSGTRLTVV.

V is TRBV4-3 and J is TRBJ1-5, with 8 positions matching TRBD1. The germline V gene encodes CDR1 LGHNA and CDR2 YSLEER. With 3 bases clipped from V and 2 bases from J, the junction kept 3 bases outside the gene matches. The CDR3 sequence is 15 residues long. Written as DNA, the CDR3 is TGCGCCAGCAGCCAGGAGACAGGGGGCAATCAGCCCCAGCATTTT. It specifies CASSQETGGNQPQHF.

The CDR3, as DNA: TGTGCCAGCAGCCCACAGTACAATGAGCAGTTCTTC. It yields the protein CASSPQYNEQFF. The rearrangement links TRBV7-9 to TRBJ2-1; D ambiguous. There are 12 residues in the CDR3. Germline-derived CDR1 and CDR2 are SEHNR and FQNEAQ (reference sequence). V lost 5 bases to trimming and J lost 4 bases, with 6 bases between them. The complete variable domain, with remaining parts taken from reference TRBV7-9 and TRBJ2-1, reads DTGVSQNPRHKITKRGQNVTFRCDPISEHNRLYWYRQTLGQGPEFLTYFQNEAQLEKSRLLSDRFSAERPKGSFSTLEIQRTEQGDSAMYLCASSPQYNEQFFGPGTRLTVL.

The chain recombines TRBV9 with TRBJ2-7; 7 positions agree with TRBD2. V dropped 4 bases and J dropped 5; count of bases not matched to a gene: 3. Germline CDR1 and CDR2: SGDLS and YYNGEE. The length of the CDR3 is 12 residues. The DNA of the CDR3 is TGTGCCAGCAGCCCCGGGGGGAACGAGCAGTACTTC. Its protein is CASSPGGNEQYF.

The chain combines TRBV9 with TRBJ1-6, with D unresolved. Germline loops: CDR1 SGDLS, CDR2 YYNGEE. This CDR3 comprises 16 residues. V lost 4 bases to trimming and J lost 7 bases, with 18 bases between them. CDR3 in amino acids: CASSLYEHSGNSPLHF. CDR3 nucleotide sequence: TGTGCCAGCAGCCTCTACGAACATTCGGGAAATTCACCCCTCCACTTT.

The gene calls are TRBV5-1 and TRBJ1-2; D is ambiguous. Germline V gene data show CDR1 as SGHRS and CDR2 as YFSETQ. The V and J ends lost 5 bases and 5 bases respectively, with 10 bases between them. The CDR3 is 12 amino acids. For the CDR3, the DNA is TGCGCCAGCAGTAGCGGCAGTTATGGCTACACCTTC. Its translation: CASSSGSYGYTF.

This clone was picked up a small number of times. The chain links TRBV7-8 to TRBJ2-7; 7 bases are a match to TRBD1. Per germline, CDR1 SGHVS and CDR2 FQNEAQ. V lost 0 bases to trimming and J lost 5 bases; unmatched junction nucleotides: 4. The CDR3 is made up of 14 amino acids. In DNA, the CDR3 is TGTGCCAGCAGCTTAGCCAGGGACAGCGACGAGCAGTACTTC. Amino acid sequence: CASSLARDSDEQYF.

The rearrangement uses TRBV6-1 and TRBJ2-7, with 9 bases identical to TRBD1. This CDR3 is 14 amino acids long. V lost 3 bases to trimming and J lost 4 bases; unmatched junction nucleotides: 4. CDR1 and CDR2 (germline): MNHNS, SASEGT. The CDR3 here is CASSEDRGGYEQYF. The CDR3 DNA sequence: TGTGCCAGCAGTGAGGACAGGGGTGGGTACGAGCAGTACTTC.

This clone has more than one count but fewer than ten. The CDR3 sequence is CASSVGAGTGGNTIYF. In nucleotides, the CDR3 is TGTGCCAGCAGCGTAGGAGCAGGAACAGGGGGAAACACCATATATTTT. This rearrangement joins TRBV9 to TRBJ1-3, with D perhaps matching TRBD1 (6 bases). Germline CDR1 SGDLS, CDR2 YYNGEE. This CDR3 region has 16 residues. Trimming left V 0 bases short and J 4 bases short, with 14 bases between. The full variable domain, with the rest looked up from reference TRBV9 and TRBJ1-3, is DSGVTQTPKHLITATGQRVTLRCSPRSGDLSVYWYQQSLDQGLQFLIQYYNGEERAKGNILERFSAQQFPDLHSELNLSSLELGDSALYFCASSVGAGTGGNTIYFGEGSWLTVV.

The chain is built from TRBV7-8 and TRBJ2-2; the match to TRBD1 covers 8 bases. V shed 7 bases, J shed 6 bases, and the junction held 13 bases outside the gene matches. The CDR3 covers 16 residues. The germline CDR1 and CDR2 sequences are SGHVS and FQNEAQ. CDR3 protein: CASTPEPRGHAGELFF. The DNA of the CDR3 is TGTGCCAGCACTCCCGAGCCCAGGGGGCATGCCGGGGAGCTGTTTTTT.

V and J are TRBV7-9 and TRBJ1-3, with TRBD1 identical over 7 bases. The V gene's germline CDR1 is SEHNR and CDR2 FQNEAQ (reference sequence). The CDR3 runs 16 residues. The junction had 4 bases not matched to a gene; V was cut back by 2 bases and J by 0 bases. Here the CDR3 reads CASSLRGQSSGNTIYF. The CDR3 DNA is TGTGCCAGCAGCTTAAGGGGACAGAGCTCTGGAAACACCATATATTTT.